This note documents a single T cell receptor (beta chain) sequence. Its target is unknown. This sample is drawn from a study of shared clonotypes between healthy human individuals. The table came from immunoSEQ multiplex PCR; TCRdb's copy has only in-frame clones and leaves some out. The profile shows roughly 400,000 clones, 95% to 97% of them singletons. Trimming at V came to 3 bases and at J to 4 bases, leaving 7 bases not matched to a gene. Germline-derived CDR1 and CDR2 are MNHEY and SVGAGI. The CDR3 covers 15 residues. General study results and limits: The donor pool, a small one, limited the genetic and exposure-history diversity represented.

This chain connects TRBV6-5 to TRBJ2-7, with TRBD1 identical over 9 bases. The TCR sequence derives from a man in his thirties or forties in good health. The sequenced sample consisted of memory CD8+ T cells sorted from blood. Subset: CD45RO+ cells pooled with CCR7-negative TemRA cells. CDR3 loop: CASSYSGTGQYEQYF. For the CDR3, the DNA is TGTGCCAGCAGTTATTCCGGGACAGGGCAGTACGAGCAGTACTTC.